These 3 T cell receptor beta chains originate from one sample sequenced in a study of cytomegalovirus exposure and HLA in healthy donors (dated by TCRdb to the late 2010s). Libraries were constructed by the immunoSEQ multiplex PCR assay. A mixture of 60 forward primers for TCR Vbeta segments and 13 reverse primers for TCR Jbeta segments was used in the multiplex PCR. TCRdb carries this immuneACCESS record with in-frame sequences only. Its versions omit some clonotypes, under half of them owing to an unresolved V gene in the studies checked, with the rest unexplained. The sample records some 180,000 clones, around 81% of which are singletons. Of the sample, about 1.9% is held by the ten largest clones. Sequenced: PBMCs. These receptors originate from a man younger than 45 in good health and CMV-seronegative.

The chain has TRBV9 and TRBJ2-2, with D possibly being TRBD1 (6 bases). The CDR3 has 16 residues. Trimming pared 2 bases from V and 5 bases from J, leaving 16 bases between. The germline gives CDR1 SGDLS, CDR2 YYNGEE. The CDR3 DNA follows: TGTGCCAGCAGCGTCGATGCAGGGGTGAGAACCGGGGAGCTGTTTTTT. Translating gives CASSVDAGVRTGELFF.

In this sample, this clone turned up a few times. The rearrangement uses TRBV5-4 and TRBJ2-6, with a weak D call TRBD2 (5 bases). V dropped 4 bases and J dropped 0 bases, with 11 bases sitting between them. This CDR3 spans 16 amino acids. Germline CDR1 is SGHNT and CDR2 is YYREEE (reference sequence). For the CDR3, the DNA is TGTGCCAGCAGCGTTGACGGGGTCTCTGGGGCCAACGTCCTGACTTTC. Residues: CASSVDGVSGANVLTF.

This clone occurred a few times. The chain uses TRBV6-5 and TRBJ2-7; tentative D call: TRBD2 (6 bases). The CDR3 has 12 residues. V lost 6 bases to trimming and J lost 3 bases, with 9 bases between them. Germline CDR1 reads MNHEY; CDR2 reads SVGAGI. The CDR3 here is CASSLGGYEQYF. DNA of the CDR3: TGTGCCAGCAGCCTCGGGGGCTACGAGCAGTACTTC.